Included here is one T cell receptor beta chain sequence, with context. The antigen remains unidentified. Germline V gene sequence: CDR1 SEHNR, CDR2 FQNEAQ (reference sequence). CDR3 length: 14 residues. V was clipped by 7 bases and J by 4 bases; unmatched bases: 7. Sequencing of TCR beta, carried out with a high-throughput approach, was applied to CD8+ and CD4+ T cells from the blood. Treatment-naive patients with stable or active relapsing-remitting disease were the multiple sclerosis controls. This record comes from a study of CD8 T cells in Susac syndrome. Study-level findings and limits: The TCR sequencing and HLA analysis in the study involved a relatively small number of individuals, as the study acknowledged.

Random hexamers were used to reverse transcribe roughly 0.5 to 1 ug of RNA. The CDR3 of TCR beta was amplified by immunoSEQ multiplex PCR across 54 Vbeta and 13 Jbeta. TCRdb re-called the immunoSEQ multiplex PCR reads through MiXCR, storing one row per CDR3 protein. The sample consists of 150,000 to 250,000 distinct CDR3 sequences, nearly 95% of them appearing once. Sequenced input: CD4+ T cells from PBMCs. This chain connects TRBV7-9 to TRBJ1-2, with TRBD1 identical over 9 bases. The receptor comes from a human donor with multiple sclerosis. CDR3 sequence reads: CASNEGQGLYGYTF. DNA for the CDR3: TGTGCCAGCAACGAGGGACAGGGCCTCTATGGCTACACCTTC.